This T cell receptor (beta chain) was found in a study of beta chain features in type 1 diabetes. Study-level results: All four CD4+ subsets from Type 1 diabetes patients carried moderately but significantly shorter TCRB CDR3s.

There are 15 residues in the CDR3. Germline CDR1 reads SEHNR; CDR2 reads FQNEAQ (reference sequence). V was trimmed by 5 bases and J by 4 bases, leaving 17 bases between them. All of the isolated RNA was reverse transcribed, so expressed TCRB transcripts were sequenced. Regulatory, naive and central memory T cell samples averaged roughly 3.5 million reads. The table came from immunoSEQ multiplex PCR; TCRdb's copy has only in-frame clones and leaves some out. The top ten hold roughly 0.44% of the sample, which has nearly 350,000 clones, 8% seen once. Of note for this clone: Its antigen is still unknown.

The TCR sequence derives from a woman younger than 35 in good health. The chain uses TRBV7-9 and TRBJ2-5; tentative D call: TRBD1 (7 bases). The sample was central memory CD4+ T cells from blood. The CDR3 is CASSIRGASRETQYF. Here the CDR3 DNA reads TGTGCCAGCAGCATCAGGGGGGCTAGCCGAGAGACCCAGTACTTC.